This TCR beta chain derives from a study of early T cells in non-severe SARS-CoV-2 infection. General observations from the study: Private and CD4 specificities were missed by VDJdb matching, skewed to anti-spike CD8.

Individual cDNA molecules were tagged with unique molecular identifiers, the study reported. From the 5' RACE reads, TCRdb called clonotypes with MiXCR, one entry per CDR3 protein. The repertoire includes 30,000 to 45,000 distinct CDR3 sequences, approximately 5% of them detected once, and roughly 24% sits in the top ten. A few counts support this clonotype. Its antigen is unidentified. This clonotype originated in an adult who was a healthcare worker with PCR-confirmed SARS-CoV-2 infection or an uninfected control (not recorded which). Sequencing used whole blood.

For the CDR3, the DNA is TGCGCCAGCAGCTTGGAACTAGCGGGCACCTACGAGCAGTACTTC. Translated, it gives CASSLELAGTYEQYF. The chain joins TRBV5-1 to TRBJ2-7; 9 bases map to TRBD2. Germline trimming cut 0 bases from V and 2 bases from J; bases unmatched to any gene: 3. The germline gives CDR1 SGHRS, CDR2 YFSETQ. This CDR3 is 15 amino acids long.